This T cell receptor (beta chain) stems from a study of CD4 T cells in relation to SARS-CoV-2 and coronaviruses. Notes on the study in general: Compared with monoreactive clones, crossreactive clones showed significantly weaker SARS-CoV-2 expansion. No crossreactivity against non-spike viral proteins was tested here.

Before the COVID-19 pandemic, during about 2011-2019, CD4+ T cells were taken from unexposed donors. After less than 11 days of culture, CD4+ T cells were isolated. Testing used SARS-CoV-2 S/N and four cold-coronavirus spikes on unexposed-donor CD4+ T cells, cells permitting. Half the medium was replaced with IL-2 medium on days 3 and 7. Sequencing used immunoSEQ multiplex PCR; TCRdb keeps in-frame clones, though not all of them. The table has over 25,000 clones, around 78% seen once. About this clone: Its antigen is as yet unknown.

The CDR3 sequence is 15 residues long. The germline V gene encodes CDR1 MNHEY and CDR2 SMNVEV (reference sequence). The J segment lost 5 bases and the V segment lost 5 bases, leaving 6 bases of the junction unmatched. The sample comprised CD4+ T cells from PBMCs, cultured in vitro. The sequence was obtained from a human donor in good health. The chain combines TRBV27 with TRBJ2-1; 10 nucleotides match TRBD2. CDR3: CASSPGTSANNEQFF. CDR3 nucleotide sequence: TGTGCCAGCAGTCCAGGGACTAGCGCGAACAATGAGCAGTTCTTC.